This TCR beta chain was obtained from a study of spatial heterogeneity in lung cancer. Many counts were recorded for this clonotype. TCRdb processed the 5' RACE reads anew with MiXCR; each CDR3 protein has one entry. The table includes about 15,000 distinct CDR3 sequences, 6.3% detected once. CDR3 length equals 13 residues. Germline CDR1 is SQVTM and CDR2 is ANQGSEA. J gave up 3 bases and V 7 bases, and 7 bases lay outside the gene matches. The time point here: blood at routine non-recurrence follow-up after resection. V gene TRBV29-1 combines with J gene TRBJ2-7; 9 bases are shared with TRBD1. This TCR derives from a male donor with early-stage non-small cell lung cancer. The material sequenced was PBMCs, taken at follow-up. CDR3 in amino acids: CSAVRQGGYEQYF. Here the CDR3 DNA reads TGCAGCGCGGTTCGACAGGGGGGCTACGAGCAGTACTTC.